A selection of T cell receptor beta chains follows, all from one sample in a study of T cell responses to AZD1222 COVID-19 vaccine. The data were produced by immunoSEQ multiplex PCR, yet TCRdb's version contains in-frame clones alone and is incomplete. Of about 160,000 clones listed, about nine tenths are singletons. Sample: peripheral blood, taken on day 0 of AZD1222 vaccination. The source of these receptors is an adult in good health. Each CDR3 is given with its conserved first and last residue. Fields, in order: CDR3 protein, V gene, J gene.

CDR3 protein: CASSFRGLAYSDTQYF
V gene: TRBV27
J gene: TRBJ2-3

CDR3 protein: CASSENGGAEAFF
V gene: TRBV6-1
J gene: TRBJ1-1

CDR3 protein: CASSEPQGSYEQYF
V gene: TRBV7-2
J gene: TRBJ2-7

CDR3 protein: CATNTPENTEAFF
V gene: TRBV6-1
J gene: TRBJ1-1

CDR3 protein: CASTRDRGNTEAFF
V gene: TRBV18
J gene: TRBJ1-1

CDR3 protein: CASSSRTGLYEQYF
V gene: TRBV5-6
J gene: TRBJ2-7

CDR3 protein: CATTPTGSPGELFF
V gene: TRBV5-1
J gene: TRBJ2-2

CDR3 protein: CASRTGGRPEAFF
V gene: TRBV27
J gene: TRBJ1-1

CDR3 protein: CASSARRTDPNTGELFF
V gene: TRBV7-6
J gene: TRBJ2-2

CDR3 protein: CASSSERVNYGYTF
V gene: TRBV7-9
J gene: TRBJ1-2

CDR3 protein: CATSEGQGNQPQHF
V gene: TRBV24-1
J gene: TRBJ1-5

CDR3 protein: CASSVQGQGKEKLFF
V gene: TRBV5-4
J gene: TRBJ1-4

CDR3 protein: CASSRGQGAWRPLSTDTQYF
V gene: TRBV19
J gene: TRBJ2-3

CDR3 protein: CASSPQHLSGDEQYF
V gene: TRBV18
J gene: TRBJ2-7

CDR3 protein: CASGGRGDYGYTF
V gene: TRBV5-6
J gene: TRBJ1-2

CDR3 protein: CASSQRGTREQYF
V gene: TRBV3-1/TRBV3-2
J gene: TRBJ2-7

CDR3 protein: CASSPNSRREPNGCTF
V gene: TRBV7-2
J gene: TRBJ1-2

CDR3 protein: CASSPSGTNEKLFF
V gene: TRBV18
J gene: TRBJ1-4

CDR3 protein: CASSLTGPSSEQYF
V gene: TRBV3-1/TRBV3-2
J gene: TRBJ2-7

CDR3 protein: CASRFPNRLIGEKLFF
V gene: TRBV21-1
J gene: TRBJ1-4

CDR3 protein: CASSLAGRDSPLHF
V gene: TRBV5-4
J gene: TRBJ1-6

CDR3 protein: CATSDLNNSPLHF
V gene: TRBV6-5
J gene: TRBJ1-6

CDR3 protein: CASSPPGQFSGYTF
V gene: TRBV11-2
J gene: TRBJ1-2

CDR3 protein: CASKGIGEPEAFF
V gene: TRBV19
J gene: TRBJ1-1

CDR3 protein: CASSQGGAMNTEAFF
V gene: TRBV6-5
J gene: TRBJ1-1

CDR3 protein: CASSLRAGTGPYGYTF
V gene: TRBV28
J gene: TRBJ1-2

CDR3 protein: CASSYGRWENYEQYF
V gene: TRBV6-5
J gene: TRBJ2-7

CDR3 protein: CASTPFGTKTFF
V gene: TRBV7-2
J gene: TRBJ1-1

CDR3 protein: CASSDDRGEETQYF
V gene: TRBV25-1
J gene: TRBJ2-5

CDR3 protein: CASSLNGNTEAFF
V gene: TRBV12-3/TRBV12-4
J gene: TRBJ1-1

CDR3 protein: CASSPPGLAGEGTQYF
V gene: TRBV28
J gene: TRBJ2-3

CDR3 protein: CASSLGLNSPLHF
V gene: TRBV5-6
J gene: TRBJ1-6

CDR3 protein: CASSYPSRPGELFF
V gene: TRBV6-2/TRBV6-3
J gene: TRBJ2-2

CDR3 protein: CASGRTGGGYEQYF
V gene: TRBV6-2/TRBV6-3
J gene: TRBJ2-7

CDR3 protein: CASGDGAHEKLFF
V gene: TRBV27
J gene: TRBJ1-4

CDR3 protein: CASNRDWQSYEQYF
V gene: TRBV7-2
J gene: TRBJ2-7

CDR3 protein: CASSLRGTGELFF
V gene: TRBV7-3
J gene: TRBJ2-2

CDR3 protein: CASRPTGVSAYF
V gene: TRBV28
J gene: TRBJ2-3

CDR3 protein: CASSPTGSAGNTIYF
V gene: TRBV27
J gene: TRBJ1-3

CDR3 protein: CASSQPFGAGGLSNEQFF
V gene: TRBV3-1/TRBV3-2
J gene: TRBJ2-1

CDR3 protein: CASSFRGSGSYTF
V gene: TRBV28
J gene: TRBJ1-2

CDR3 protein: CASSDRGRTEAFF
V gene: TRBV9
J gene: TRBJ1-1